A single sample is the source of the 7 T cell receptor beta chains below, sequenced in a study of beta chain features in type 1 diabetes. Findings of the study overall: Among patients with Type 1 diabetes, TCRB CDR3s were moderately but significantly shorter in every one of the four CD4+ subsets.

These receptors are not linked to any known antigen. The investigators reverse transcribed all of the isolated RNA, so they sequenced expressed TCRB transcripts. Sequencing used immunoSEQ multiplex PCR; TCRdb keeps in-frame clones, though not all of them. There are 600,000 or so clones in the sample; over 13% occur only once, and approximately 0.043% lies in the top ten. Sequenced input: naive CD4+ T cells from blood. The receptors come from a man between 18 and 29 years old with type 1 diabetes.

The V and J genes are TRBV5-4 and TRBJ2-1, with D possibly being TRBD1 or TRBD2 (6 bases each). V lost 4 bases and J lost 6, with 17 bases in between. Per germline, CDR1 SGHNT and CDR2 YYREEE (reference sequence). The CDR3 is made up of 15 amino acids. CDR3 nucleotide sequence: TGTGCCAGCAGCCCCCAGGGGCCCGGGGGCAATGAGCAGTTCTTC. Its translation: CASSPQGPGGNEQFF.

In its sample, this clone was seen a few times. The chain couples TRBV10-3 to TRBJ1-3; D is unclear. CDR3 size: 13 residues. CDR1 ENHRY and CDR2 SYGVKD come from the germline V gene. Trimming left V 9 bases short and J 1 base short, with 10 bases between. DNA for the CDR3: TGTGCCATTCGACCCGATTCTGGAAACACCATATATTTT. Translation: CAIRPDSGNTIYF.

This clone was observed a few times. This chain links TRBV6-5 with TRBJ1-1, with a tentative D call TRBD1 (6 bases). CDR3 length: 14 amino acids. V was clipped by 2 bases and J by 2 bases, with 9 bases between them. Germline loops: CDR1 MNHEY, CDR2 SVGAGI. The CDR3 here is CASSYGTPNTEAFF. The CDR3 DNA sequence: TGTGCCAGCAGTTACGGGACACCCAACACTGAAGCTTTCTTT.

This clone was seen only a few times. The chain employs TRBV7-9 and TRBJ1-1; the D gene is possibly TRBD1 (6 bases). This CDR3 has 13 amino acids. CDR1 SEHNR and CDR2 FQNEAQ come from the germline V gene (reference sequence). Deletions cut 7 bases from V and 4 bases from J, with 13 bases between. The DNA for the CDR3 is TGTGCCAGCAACCGACAAGGGGGCACTGAAGCTTTCTTT. Amino acid sequence: CASNRQGGTEAFF.

The V and J genes are TRBV29-1 and TRBJ2-5, with D tentatively TRBD2 (6 bases). The DNA end favors TRBJ2-7, so the J call may be wrong. The CDR3 has 12 amino acids. In germline, CDR1 is SQVTM, CDR2 ANQGSEA. CDR3 DNA sequence: TGCAGCGTGGGACTTGGGGTTTACGAGCAGTACTTC. It specifies CSVGLGVYEQYF.

This clone has only a few counts. The chain carries TRBV30 and TRBJ1-6; no clear D gene. This CDR3 has 13 amino acids. From germline, CDR1 is GTSNPN and CDR2 SVGIG (reference sequence). V was shortened by 2 bases and J by 4 bases, with 6 bases between the two germline ends. The CDR3 loop is CAWSLGYNSPLHF. For the CDR3, the DNA is TGTGCCTGGAGTTTAGGTTATAATTCACCCCTCCACTTT.

The table lists this clone with a few counts. The chain carries TRBV13 and TRBJ2-7, with D perhaps TRBD2 (6 bases). Germline CDR1 PRHDT, CDR2 FYEKMQ (reference sequence). CDR3 size: 15 residues. Deletions cut 3 bases from V and 1 base from J, with 13 bases between. CDR3 in amino acids: CASSFRRGGSYEQYF. The CDR3 coding sequence is TGTGCCAGCAGCTTTAGGCGGGGAGGATCCTACGAGCAGTACTTC. Based on the CDR3 plus reference TRBV13 and TRBJ2-7, the full variable domain is AAGVIQSPRHLIKEKRETATLKCYPIPRHDTVYWYQQGPGQDPQFLISFYEKMQSDKGSIPDRFSAQQFSDYHSELNMSSLELGDSALYFCASSFRRGGSYEQYFGPGTRLTVT.